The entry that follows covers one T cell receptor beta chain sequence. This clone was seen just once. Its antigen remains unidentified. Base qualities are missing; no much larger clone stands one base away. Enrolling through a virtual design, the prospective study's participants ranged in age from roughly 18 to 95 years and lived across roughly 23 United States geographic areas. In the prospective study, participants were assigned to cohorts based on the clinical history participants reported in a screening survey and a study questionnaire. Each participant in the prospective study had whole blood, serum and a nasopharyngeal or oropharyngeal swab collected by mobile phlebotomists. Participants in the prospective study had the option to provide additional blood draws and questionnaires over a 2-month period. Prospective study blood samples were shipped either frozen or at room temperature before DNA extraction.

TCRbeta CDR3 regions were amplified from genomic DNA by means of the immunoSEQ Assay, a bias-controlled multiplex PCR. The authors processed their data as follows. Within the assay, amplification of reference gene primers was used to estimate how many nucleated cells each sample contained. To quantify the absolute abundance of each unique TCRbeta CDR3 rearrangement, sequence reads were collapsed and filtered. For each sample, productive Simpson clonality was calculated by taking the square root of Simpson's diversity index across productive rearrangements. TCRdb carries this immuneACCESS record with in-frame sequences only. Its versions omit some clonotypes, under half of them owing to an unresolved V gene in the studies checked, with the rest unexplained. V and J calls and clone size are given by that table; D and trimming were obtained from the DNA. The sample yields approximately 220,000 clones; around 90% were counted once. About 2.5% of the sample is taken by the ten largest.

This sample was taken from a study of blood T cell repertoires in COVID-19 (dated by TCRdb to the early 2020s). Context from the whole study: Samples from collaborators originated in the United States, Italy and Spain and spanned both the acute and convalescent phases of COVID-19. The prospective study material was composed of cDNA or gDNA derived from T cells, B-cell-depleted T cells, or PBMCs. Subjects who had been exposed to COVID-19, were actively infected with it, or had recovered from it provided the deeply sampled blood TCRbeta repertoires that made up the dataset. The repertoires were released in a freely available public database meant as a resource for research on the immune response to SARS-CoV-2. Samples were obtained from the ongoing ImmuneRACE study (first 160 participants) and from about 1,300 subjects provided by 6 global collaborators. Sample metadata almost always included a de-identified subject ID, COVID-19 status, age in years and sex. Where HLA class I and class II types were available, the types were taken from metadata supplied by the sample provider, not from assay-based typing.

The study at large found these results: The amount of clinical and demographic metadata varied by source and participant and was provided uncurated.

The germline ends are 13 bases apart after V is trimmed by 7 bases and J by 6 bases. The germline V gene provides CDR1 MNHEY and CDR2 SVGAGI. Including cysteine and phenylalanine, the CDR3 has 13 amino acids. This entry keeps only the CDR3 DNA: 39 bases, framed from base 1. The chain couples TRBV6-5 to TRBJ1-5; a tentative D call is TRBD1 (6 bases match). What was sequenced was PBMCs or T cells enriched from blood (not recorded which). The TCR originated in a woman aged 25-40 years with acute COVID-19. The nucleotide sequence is TGTGCCAGCAACCCGTTCAGGGGTCAGCCCCAGCATTTT. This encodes CASNPFRGQPQHF.